Shown below are 9 T cell receptor beta chains from a single sample sequenced in a study of shared clonotypes between healthy human individuals (dated by TCRdb to the early 2020s). Libraries were prepared through the immunoSEQ multiplex PCR assay. Sourced from immuneACCESS, this table was stored by TCRdb with only in-frame sequences that have V and J called. A share of the clones is absent; for the studies checked, an unresolved V gene accounts for under half, and the remainder has no known explanation. A total of roughly 170,000 clones appear in this sample, 65% to 70% of them only once. Together, the top ten hold 10% of the sample. What was sequenced was memory CD4+ T cells sorted from blood. Explained via the paper, the cell subset or site label denotes: CD45RA-negative fraction. Receptors originate from a man aged 25-45 years in good health.

The chain recombines TRBV10-3 with TRBJ2-2; D assignment may be TRBD1 or TRBD2 (6 bases each). Looked up from germline, CDR1 is ENHRY and CDR2 is SYGVKD. This CDR3 is 16 amino acids long. V shed 0 bases and J shed 0 bases, with 8 bases lying between them. The CDR3 sequence is CAISESGGPNTGELFF. CDR3 nucleotides: TGTGCCATCAGTGAGTCAGGGGGGCCGAACACCGGGGAGCTGTTTTTT.

Ten or more counts support this clone. The gene calls are TRBV19 and TRBJ2-5, with D perhaps being TRBD1 or TRBD2 (5 bases each). Germline V gene lookup returns CDR1 LNHDA and CDR2 SQIVND (reference sequence). V was trimmed by 3 bases and J by 3 bases, leaving 11 bases between them. This CDR3 has 14 amino acids. In DNA, the CDR3 is TGTGCCAGTAGTATCTGGGGGTTGGAAGAGACCCAGTACTTC. Its translation is CASSIWGLEETQYF.

The chain couples TRBV9 to TRBJ1-1, with D possibly matching TRBD1 (5 bases). Germline assignment: CDR1 SGDLS and CDR2 YYNGEE. Trimming removed 4 bases from V and 6 bases from J, with 19 bases in between. There are 15 residues in the CDR3. This CDR3 reads CASSPITGTLSEAFF. The DNA of the CDR3 is TGTGCCAGCAGCCCCATTACCGGGACGTTGTCTGAAGCTTTCTTT.

V is TRBV2 and J is TRBJ2-7, with a possible D match to TRBD1 (6 bases). Per germline, CDR1 SNHLY and CDR2 FYNNEI. This CDR3 has 16 residues. Trimming shortened V by 5 bases and J by 3 bases, and 20 bases separated the two germline ends. DNA of the CDR3: TGTGCCAGCAGTCAGAGGGGGAGTGTTAGGTTCTACGAGCAGTACTTC. Protein sequence: CASSQRGSVRFYEQYF. The variable domain in full, completed from reference TRBV2 and TRBJ2-7, reads EPEVTQTPSHQVTQMGQEVILRCVPISNHLYFYWYRQILGQKVEFLVSFYNNEISEKSEIFDDQFSVERPDGSNFTLKIRSTKLEDSAMYFCASSQRGSVRFYEQYFGPGTRLTVT.

The chain has TRBV5-1 and TRBJ2-1; D tentatively fits TRBD1 or TRBD2 (6 bases each). CDR3 length: 16 amino acids. The germline V gene has CDR1 SGHRS and CDR2 YFSETQ. V gave up 0 bases and J gave up 0 bases, with 10 bases separating them. CDR3 nucleotide sequence: TGCGCCAGCAGCTTGGGGGGGGCAGCCTCCTACAATGAGCAGTTCTTC. It codes for CASSLGGAASYNEQFF.

This clone was observed a single time. J is TRBJ1-2 and V is TRBV18, with a tentative D call TRBD1 (6 bases). Germline lookup yields CDR1 KGHSH and CDR2 LQKENI. The CDR3 is made up of 14 amino acids. Trimming took 2 bases from V and 3 from J, leaving 10 bases between them. CDR3 sequence reads: CASSPSSGDYGYTF. As DNA, the CDR3 is TGTGCCAGCTCACCAAGTTCAGGGGACTATGGCTACACCTTC. Variable domain in full (rest from reference TRBV18 and TRBJ1-2): NAGVMQNPRHLVRRRGQEARLRCSPMKGHSHVYWYRQLPEEGLKFMVYLQKENIIDESGMPKERFSAEFPKEGPSILRIQQVVRGDSAAYFCASSPSSGDYGYTFGSGTRLTVV.

The V and J genes are TRBV4-2 and TRBJ2-1; tentatively, D is TRBD2 (5 bases). The V end was cut by 0 bases, the J end by 1 base, with 13 bases between. The germline V gene encodes CDR1 LGHNA and CDR2 YNFKEQ. This CDR3 has 17 residues. CDR3 DNA: TGTGCCAGCAGCCAAGATAGAGGGCCCGCGTCCTACAATGAGCAGTTCTTC. It encodes CASSQDRGPASYNEQFF.

This clone came up a few times. The rearrangement uses TRBV19 and TRBJ1-1, with TRBD1 as a possible D gene (6 bases). The V end lost 5 bases, the J end lost 4 bases, and 14 bases lay between the germline ends. Germline CDR1 reads LNHDA; CDR2 reads SQIVND (reference sequence). The CDR3 consists of 14 residues. CDR3 in amino acids: CASSLGGPGTEAFF. The CDR3 DNA follows: TGTGCCAGTAGTTTGGGGGGCCCGGGCACTGAAGCTTTCTTT. The full variable domain, with the rest looked up from reference TRBV19 and TRBJ1-1, is DGGITQSPKYLFRKEGQNVTLSCEQNLNHDAMYWYRQDPGQGLRLIYYSQIVNDFQKGDIAEGYSVSREKKESFPLTVTSAQKNPTAFYLCASSLGGPGTEAFFGQGTRLTVV.

This clone was detected a few times. This chain joins TRBV4-2 and TRBJ2-7, with D unresolved. From germline, CDR1 is LGHNA and CDR2 YNFKEQ. The ends were cut back, 0 bases at V and 10 bases at J, with 7 bases in the middle. The CDR3 covers 11 residues. CDR3 sequence reads: CASSQDLEQYF. For the CDR3, the DNA is TGTGCCAGCAGCCAAGATCTGGAACAGTACTTC.